Listed below are T cell receptor beta chains from one sample, sequenced in a study of Ad26.COV2.S vaccination and SARS-CoV-2 variants. Clones were sequenced by immunoSEQ multiplex PCR, and TCRdb holds only the in-frame ones, with some missing. There are more than 300,000 clones in the sample; roughly 86% occur only once, and 1.5% to 2% lies in the top ten. The sequences come from peripheral blood, collected in a trial of Ad26.COV2.S vaccine versus placebo. These receptor sequences come from a person between 18 and 60 years old who received the Ad26.COV2.S COVID-19 vaccine or a placebo. Both conserved end residues are part of each CDR3. The D gene is left open where the match is weak. For some rows the clone size is stated as once, few or many, or as a class when expanded; others skip it.

j_call,d_call,cdr3_length,clone_size,v_call,cdr3_aa,cdr3_nt
TRBJ2-1,TRBD1,15,.,TRBV9,CASSVVGQENNEQFF,TGTGCCAGCAGCGTAGTAGGACAGGAGAACAATGAGCAGTTCTTC
TRBJ2-3,.,16,.,TRBV9,CASSPPRGSSTDTQYF,TGTGCCAGCAGCCCGCCTCGGGGGTCTAGCACAGATACGCAGTATTTT
TRBJ1-6,.,13,.,TRBV5-5,CASSYGRNSPLHF,TGTGCCAGCAGTTACGGTCGGAATTCACCCCTCCACTTT
TRBJ1-5,.,13,.,TRBV7-2,CASSLARGQPQHF,TGTGCCAGCAGCTTAGCGAGAGGTCAGCCCCAGCATTTT
TRBJ2-5,.,13,.,TRBV3-1/TRBV3-2,CASRQGALRTQYF,TGTGCCAGCAGGCAAGGGGCTCTTAGGACCCAGTACTTC
TRBJ1-1,.,14,.,TRBV25-1,CASRFGHVNTEAFF,TGTGCCAGCCGATTCGGGCATGTGAACACTGAAGCTTTCTTT
TRBJ2-1,TRBD2,20,.,TRBV5-1,CASSLALAGGRLFVYNEQFF,TGCGCCAGCAGCTTGGCTCTAGCGGGGGGCCGGCTCTTCGTATACAATGAGCAGTTCTTC
TRBJ2-3,TRBD2,17,few,TRBV20-1,CSASVSVVRGGTDTQYF,TGCAGTGCTAGTGTCTCCGTGGTGCGGGGGGGCACAGATACGCAGTATTTT
TRBJ1-1,.,17,.,TRBV18,CASSPQGLIGGGTEAFF,TGTGCCAGCTCACCACAGGGTCTCATTGGGGGGGGCACTGAAGCTTTCTTT
TRBJ1-1,.,15,.,TRBV7-2,CASSLFQGMNTEAFF,TGTGCCAGCAGCTTGTTCCAGGGGATGAACACTGAAGCTTTCTTT
TRBJ2-5,.,17,.,TRBV7-2,CASSSDIPGGRRETQYF,TGTGCCAGCAGCTCCGATATACCCGGGGGTCGCCGGGAGACCCAGTACTTC
TRBJ1-1,.,11,.,TRBV20-1,CSAASNTEAFF,TGCAGTGCTGCAAGCAACACTGAAGCTTTCTTT
TRBJ1-1,.,15,.,TRBV19,CASNPGGLQNTEAFF,TGTGCCAGTAACCCCGGGGGGCTACAGAACACTGAAGCTTTCTTT
TRBJ1-5,.,15,.,TRBV15,CATSRDLGVDQPQHF,TGTGCCACCAGCAGAGATTTAGGGGTCGATCAGCCCCAGCATTTT